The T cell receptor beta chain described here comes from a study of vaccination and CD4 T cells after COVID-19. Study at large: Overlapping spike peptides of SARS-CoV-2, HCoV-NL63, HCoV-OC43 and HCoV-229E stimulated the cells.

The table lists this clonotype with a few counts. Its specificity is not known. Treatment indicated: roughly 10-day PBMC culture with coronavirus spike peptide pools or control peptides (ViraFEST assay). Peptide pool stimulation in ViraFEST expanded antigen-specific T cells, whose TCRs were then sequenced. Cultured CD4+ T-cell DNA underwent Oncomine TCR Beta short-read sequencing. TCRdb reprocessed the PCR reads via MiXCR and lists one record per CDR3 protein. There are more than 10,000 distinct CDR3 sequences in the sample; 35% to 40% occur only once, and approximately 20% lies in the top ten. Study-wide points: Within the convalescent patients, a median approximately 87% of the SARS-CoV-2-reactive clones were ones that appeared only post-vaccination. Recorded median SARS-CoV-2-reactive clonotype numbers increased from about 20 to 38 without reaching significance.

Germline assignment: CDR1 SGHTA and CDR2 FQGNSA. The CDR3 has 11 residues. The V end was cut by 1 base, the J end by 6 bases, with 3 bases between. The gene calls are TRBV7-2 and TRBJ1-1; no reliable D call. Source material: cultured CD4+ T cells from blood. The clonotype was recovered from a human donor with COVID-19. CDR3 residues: CASSLDSEAFF. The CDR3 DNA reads TGTGCCAGCAGCTTAGACTCTGAAGCTTTCTTT.